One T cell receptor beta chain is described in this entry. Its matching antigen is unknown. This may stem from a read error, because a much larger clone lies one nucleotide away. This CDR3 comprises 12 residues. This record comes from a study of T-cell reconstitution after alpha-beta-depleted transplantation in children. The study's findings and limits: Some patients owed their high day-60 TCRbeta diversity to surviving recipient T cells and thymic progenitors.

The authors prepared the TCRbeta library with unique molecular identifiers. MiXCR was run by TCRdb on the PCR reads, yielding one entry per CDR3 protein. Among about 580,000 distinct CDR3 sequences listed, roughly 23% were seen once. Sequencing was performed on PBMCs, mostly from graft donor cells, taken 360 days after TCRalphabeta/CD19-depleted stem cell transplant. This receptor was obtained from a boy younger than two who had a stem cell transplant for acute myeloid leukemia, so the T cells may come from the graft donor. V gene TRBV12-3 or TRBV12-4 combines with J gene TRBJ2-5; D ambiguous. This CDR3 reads CASRVGEEAQYF. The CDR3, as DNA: TGTGCCAGCAGGGTCGGCGAAGAGGCCCAGTACTTC.